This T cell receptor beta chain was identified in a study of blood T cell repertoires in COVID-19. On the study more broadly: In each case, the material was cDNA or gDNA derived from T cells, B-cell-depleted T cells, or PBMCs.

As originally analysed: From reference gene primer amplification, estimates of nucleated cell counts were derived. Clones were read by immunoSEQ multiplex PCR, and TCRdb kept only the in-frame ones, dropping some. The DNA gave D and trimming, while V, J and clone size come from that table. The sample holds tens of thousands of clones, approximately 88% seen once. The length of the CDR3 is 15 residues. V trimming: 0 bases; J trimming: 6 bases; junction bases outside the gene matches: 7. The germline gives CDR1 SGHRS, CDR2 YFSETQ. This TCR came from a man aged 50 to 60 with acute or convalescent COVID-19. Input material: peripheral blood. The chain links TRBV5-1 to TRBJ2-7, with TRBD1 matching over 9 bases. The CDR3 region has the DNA TGCGCCAGCAGCTTGGAAGGACAGGGGCTCAGCGAGCAGTACTTC. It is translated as CASSLEGQGLSEQYF.